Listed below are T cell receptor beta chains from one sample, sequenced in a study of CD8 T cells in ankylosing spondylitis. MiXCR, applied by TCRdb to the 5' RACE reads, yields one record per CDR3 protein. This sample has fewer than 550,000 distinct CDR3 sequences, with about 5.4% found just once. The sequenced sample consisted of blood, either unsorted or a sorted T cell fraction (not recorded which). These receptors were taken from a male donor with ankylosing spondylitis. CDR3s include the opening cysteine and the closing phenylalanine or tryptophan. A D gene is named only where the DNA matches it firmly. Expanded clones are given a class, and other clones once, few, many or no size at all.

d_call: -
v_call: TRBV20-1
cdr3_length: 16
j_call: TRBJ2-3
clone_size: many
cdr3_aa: CSASAGGDPRTDTQYF
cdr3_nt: TGCAGTGCTAGTGCTGGAGGGGACCCTCGCACAGATACGCAGTATTTT

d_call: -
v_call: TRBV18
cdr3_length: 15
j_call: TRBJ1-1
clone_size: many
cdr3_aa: CASCSTPSGNTEAFF
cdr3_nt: TGTGCCAGCTGCTCCACTCCAAGTGGGAACACTGAAGCTTTCTTT

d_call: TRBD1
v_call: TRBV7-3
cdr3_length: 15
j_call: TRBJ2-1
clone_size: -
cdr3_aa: CASSQRQGSYNEQFF
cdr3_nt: TGTGCCAGCAGCCAACGACAGGGAAGCTACAATGAGCAGTTCTTC

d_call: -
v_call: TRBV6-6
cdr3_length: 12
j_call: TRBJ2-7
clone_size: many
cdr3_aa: CASSWDSGEQYF
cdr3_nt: TGTGCCAGCAGTTGGGACTCGGGCGAGCAGTACTTC

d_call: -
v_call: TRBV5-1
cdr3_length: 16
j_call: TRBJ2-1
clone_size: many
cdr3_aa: CASSLDASSSYNEQFF
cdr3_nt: TGCGCCAGCAGCTTGGATGCTTCTAGCTCCTACAATGAGCAGTTCTTC

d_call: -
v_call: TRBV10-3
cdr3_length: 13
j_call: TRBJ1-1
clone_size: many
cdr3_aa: CAISGVRGLEAFF
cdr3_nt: TGTGCCATCAGTGGGGTTCGAGGGCTTGAAGCTTTCTTT

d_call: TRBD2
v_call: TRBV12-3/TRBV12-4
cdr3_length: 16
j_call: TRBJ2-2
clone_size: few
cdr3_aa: CASSVTGLAGAGELFF
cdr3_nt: TGTGCCAGCAGTGTTACGGGACTAGCGGGGGCCGGGGAGCTGTTTTTT

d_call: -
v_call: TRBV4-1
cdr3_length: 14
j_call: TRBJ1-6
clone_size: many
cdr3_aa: CASSSLGGRSPLHF
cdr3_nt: TGCGCCAGCAGCTCCCTGGGAGGGCGATCACCCCTCCACTTT

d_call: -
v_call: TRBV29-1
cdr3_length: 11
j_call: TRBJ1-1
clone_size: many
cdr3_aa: CSVGAGPGAFF
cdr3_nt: TGCAGCGTTGGGGCCGGCCCAGGGGCTTTCTTT

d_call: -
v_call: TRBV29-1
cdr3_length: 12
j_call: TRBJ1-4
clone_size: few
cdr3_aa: CSVGPGREKLFF
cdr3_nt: TGCAGCGTCGGCCCCGGGAGAGAAAAACTGTTTTTT

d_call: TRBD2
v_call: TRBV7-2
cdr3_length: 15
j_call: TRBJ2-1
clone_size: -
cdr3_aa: CASRRLAGYYNEQFF
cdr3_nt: TGTGCCAGCCGCCGACTAGCGGGATACTACAATGAGCAGTTCTTC

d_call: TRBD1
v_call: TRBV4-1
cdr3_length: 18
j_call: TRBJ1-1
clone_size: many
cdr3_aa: CASSQGRRTGGRRTEAFF
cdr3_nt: TGCGCCAGCAGCCAAGGACGGCGGACAGGGGGCCGGAGGACTGAAGCTTTCTTT

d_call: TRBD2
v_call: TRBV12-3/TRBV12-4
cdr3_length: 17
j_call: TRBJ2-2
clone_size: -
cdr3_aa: CASSLALSGGQGGELFF
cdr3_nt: TGTGCCAGCAGTTTAGCGCTATCGGGGGGGCAAGGCGGGGAGCTGTTTTTT

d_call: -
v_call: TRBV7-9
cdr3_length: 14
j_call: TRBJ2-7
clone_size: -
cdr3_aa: CASSGNFDPYEQYF
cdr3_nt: TGTGCCAGCTCCGGAAACTTCGATCCCTACGAGCAGTACTTC

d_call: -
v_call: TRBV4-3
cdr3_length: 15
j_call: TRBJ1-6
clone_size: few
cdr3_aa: CASSQNSGLNSPLHF
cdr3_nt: TGCGCCAGCAGCCAAAACTCGGGGTTGAATTCACCCCTCCACTTT

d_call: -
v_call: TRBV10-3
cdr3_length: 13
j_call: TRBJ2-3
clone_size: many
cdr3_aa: CAIRNRFPDTQYF
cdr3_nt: TGTGCCATCAGGAATCGGTTCCCAGATACGCAGTATTTT

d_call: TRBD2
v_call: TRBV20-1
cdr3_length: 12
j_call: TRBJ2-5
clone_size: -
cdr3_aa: CSAYSGRETQYF
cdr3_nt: TGCAGTGCTTACAGCGGGAGAGAGACCCAGTACTTC

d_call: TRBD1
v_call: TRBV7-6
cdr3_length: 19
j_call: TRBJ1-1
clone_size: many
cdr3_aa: CASSFDGTRTGPLNTEAFF
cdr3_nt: TGTGCCAGCAGCTTCGACGGAACCCGGACAGGCCCGTTGAACACTGAAGCTTTCTTT

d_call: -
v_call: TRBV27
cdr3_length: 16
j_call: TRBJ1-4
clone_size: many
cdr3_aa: CASSLFRQGGSEKLFF
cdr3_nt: TGTGCCAGCAGTTTATTCCGGCAGGGCGGTAGTGAAAAACTGTTTTTT

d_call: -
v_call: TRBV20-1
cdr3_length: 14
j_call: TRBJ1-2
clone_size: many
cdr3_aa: CSRVRSGSGYGYTF
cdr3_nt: TGCAGCCGAGTGCGTTCGGGGTCAGGCTATGGCTACACCTTC

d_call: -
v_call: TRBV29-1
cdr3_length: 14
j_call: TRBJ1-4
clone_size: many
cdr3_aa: CSVELGIEDEKLFF
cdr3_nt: TGCAGCGTTGAACTGGGGATTGAGGATGAAAAACTGTTTTTT

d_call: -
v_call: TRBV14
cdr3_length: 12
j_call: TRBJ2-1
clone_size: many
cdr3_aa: CASSNYGIEQFF
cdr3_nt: TGTGCCAGCAGCAACTATGGAATTGAGCAGTTCTTC

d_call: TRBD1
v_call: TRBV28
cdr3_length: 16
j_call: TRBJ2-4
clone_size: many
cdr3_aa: CASSLRGDRGQNIQYF
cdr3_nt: TGTGCCAGCAGTTTGAGGGGAGACAGGGGCCAAAACATTCAGTACTTC

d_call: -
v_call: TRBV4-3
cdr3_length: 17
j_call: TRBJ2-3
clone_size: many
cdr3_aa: CASSQIAFGQSTDTQYF
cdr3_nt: TGCGCCAGCAGCCAAATAGCATTCGGGCAGAGCACAGATACGCAGTATTTT

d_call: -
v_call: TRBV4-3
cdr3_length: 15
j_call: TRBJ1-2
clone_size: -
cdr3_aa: CASSQDAGGTYGYTF
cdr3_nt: TGCGCCAGCAGCCAAGACGCTGGCGGGACCTATGGCTACACCTTC

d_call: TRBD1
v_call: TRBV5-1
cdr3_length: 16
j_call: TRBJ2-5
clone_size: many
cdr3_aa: CASSLTGTGGSETQYF
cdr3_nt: TGCGCCAGCAGCTTAACCGGGACAGGGGGCTCGGAGACCCAGTACTTC

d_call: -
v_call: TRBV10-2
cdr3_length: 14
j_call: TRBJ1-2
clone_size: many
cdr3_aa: CASSEGGLDYGYTF
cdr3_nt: TGCGCCAGCAGTGAGGGGGGGCTGGACTATGGCTACACCTTC

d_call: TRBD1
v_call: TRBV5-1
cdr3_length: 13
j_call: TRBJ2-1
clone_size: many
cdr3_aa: CASRDRAYNEQFF
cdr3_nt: TGCGCCAGCCGGGACAGGGCCTACAATGAGCAGTTCTTC

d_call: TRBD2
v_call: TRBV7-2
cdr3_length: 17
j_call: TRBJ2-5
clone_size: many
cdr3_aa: CASSSSRLADTQETQYF
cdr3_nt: TGTGCCAGCAGCTCCTCCCGGCTAGCGGACACACAAGAGACCCAGTACTTC

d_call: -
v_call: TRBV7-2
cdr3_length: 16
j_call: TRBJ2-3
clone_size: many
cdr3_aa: CASIFSGLPGQDTQYF
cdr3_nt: TGTGCCAGCATCTTCTCCGGACTTCCAGGGCAAGATACGCAGTATTTT

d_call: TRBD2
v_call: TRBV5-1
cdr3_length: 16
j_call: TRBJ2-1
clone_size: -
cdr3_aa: CASSLPGLGEYNEQFF
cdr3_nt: TGCGCCAGCAGCTTACCGGGACTAGGGGAATACAATGAGCAGTTCTTC

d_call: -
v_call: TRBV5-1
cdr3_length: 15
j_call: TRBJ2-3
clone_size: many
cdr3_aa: CASGGTGTVTDTQYF
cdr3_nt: TGCGCCAGCGGAGGGACCGGGACAGTCACAGATACGCAGTATTTT

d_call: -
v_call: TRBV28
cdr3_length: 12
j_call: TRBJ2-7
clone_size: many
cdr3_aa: CASSLPGDEQYF
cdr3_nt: TGTGCCAGCAGTTTGCCCGGGGACGAGCAGTACTTC

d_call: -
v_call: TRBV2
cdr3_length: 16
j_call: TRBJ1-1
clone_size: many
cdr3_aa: CASSVLKGSMNTEAFF
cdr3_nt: TGTGCCAGCAGTGTATTGAAGGGGTCCATGAACACTGAAGCTTTCTTT

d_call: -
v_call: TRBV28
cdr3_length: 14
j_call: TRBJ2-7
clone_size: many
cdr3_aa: CASSFSPPAYEQYF
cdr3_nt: TGTGCCAGCAGTTTTAGCCCGCCCGCCTACGAGCAGTACTTC